This T cell receptor (beta chain) was retrieved from a study of blood T cell repertoires in COVID-19. For the study at large: Both acute and convalescent COVID-19 samples were obtained from the United States, Italy and Spain. The analysed material was cDNA or gDNA that came from T cells, B-cell-depleted T cells, or PBMCs.

Germline V lookup: CDR1 ENHRY, CDR2 SYGVKD. The CDR3 contains 13 residues. V shed 10 bases and J shed 0 bases, with 12 bases lying between them. The authors' processing: Using reference gene primer amplification, nucleated cell counts were estimated. This table comes from immunoSEQ multiplex PCR, and its TCRdb copy is limited to in-frame clones, with some not included. The D gene and trimming were derived from the DNA, and the V and J assignments and clone size from that table. The table has approximately 52,000 clones, 80% to 85% seen once. Sequencing input: peripheral blood. V and J are TRBV10-3 and TRBJ1-1; D remains unclear. The sequence was collected from a woman of 80 years or more with acute or convalescent COVID-19. The CDR3 DNA reads TGTGCCACCTTTTCCTATTTGAACACTGAAGCTTTCTTT. Encoded protein: CATFSYLNTEAFF.